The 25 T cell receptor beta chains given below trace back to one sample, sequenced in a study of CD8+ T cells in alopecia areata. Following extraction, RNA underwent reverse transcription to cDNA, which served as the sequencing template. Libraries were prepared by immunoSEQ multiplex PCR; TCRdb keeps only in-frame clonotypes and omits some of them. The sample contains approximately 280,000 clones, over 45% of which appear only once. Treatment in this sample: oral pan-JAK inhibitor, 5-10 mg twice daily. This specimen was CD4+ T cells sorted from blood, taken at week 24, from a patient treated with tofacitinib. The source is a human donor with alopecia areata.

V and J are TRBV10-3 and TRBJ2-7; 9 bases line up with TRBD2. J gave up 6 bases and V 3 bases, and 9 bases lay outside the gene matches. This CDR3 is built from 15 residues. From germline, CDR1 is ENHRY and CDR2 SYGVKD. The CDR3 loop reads CAISDPGTSSREQYF. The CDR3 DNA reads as TGTGCCATCAGTGACCCCGGGACTAGCTCACGCGAGCAGTACTTC.

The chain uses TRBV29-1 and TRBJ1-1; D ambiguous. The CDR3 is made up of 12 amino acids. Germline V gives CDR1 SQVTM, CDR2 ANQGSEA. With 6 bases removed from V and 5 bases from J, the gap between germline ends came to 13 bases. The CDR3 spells CSVSGGGTEAFF. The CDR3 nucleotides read TGCAGCGTCTCCGGAGGAGGGACTGAAGCTTTCTTT.

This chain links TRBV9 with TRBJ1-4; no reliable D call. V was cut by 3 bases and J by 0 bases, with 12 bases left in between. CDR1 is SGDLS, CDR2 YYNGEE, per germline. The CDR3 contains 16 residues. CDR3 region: CASSGSYGATNEKLFF. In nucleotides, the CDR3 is TGTGCCAGCAGCGGGTCGTACGGTGCAACTAATGAAAAACTGTTTTTT.

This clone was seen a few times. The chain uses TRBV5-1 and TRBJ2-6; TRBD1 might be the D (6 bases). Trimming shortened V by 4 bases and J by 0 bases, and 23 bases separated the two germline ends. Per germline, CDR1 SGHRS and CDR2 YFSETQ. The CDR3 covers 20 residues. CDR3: CASSPGGLGAASSGANVLTF. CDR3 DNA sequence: TGCGCCAGCAGCCCGGGTGGACTGGGGGCTGCCTCCTCTGGGGCCAACGTCCTGACTTTC.

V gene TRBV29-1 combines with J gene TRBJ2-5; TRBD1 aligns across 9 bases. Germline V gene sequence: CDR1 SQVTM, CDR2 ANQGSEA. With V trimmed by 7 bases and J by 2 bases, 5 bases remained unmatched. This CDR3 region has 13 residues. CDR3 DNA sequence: TGCAGCGCTGCCGGGACAGGGCAAGAGACCCAGTACTTC. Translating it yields CSAAGTGQETQYF.

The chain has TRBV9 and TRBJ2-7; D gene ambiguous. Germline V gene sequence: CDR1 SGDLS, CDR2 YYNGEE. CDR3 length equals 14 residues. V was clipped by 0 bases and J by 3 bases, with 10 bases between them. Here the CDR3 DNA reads TGTGCCAGCAGCGTAGGGAAGGGCGGCTACGAGCAGTACTTC. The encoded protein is CASSVGKGGYEQYF.

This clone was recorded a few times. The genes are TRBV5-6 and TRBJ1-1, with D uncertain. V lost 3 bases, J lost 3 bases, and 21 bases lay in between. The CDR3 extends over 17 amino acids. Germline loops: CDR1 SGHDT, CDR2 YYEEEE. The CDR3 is CASSSLTAGVFHTEAFF. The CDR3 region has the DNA TGTGCCAGCAGCTCCCTTACGGCCGGGGTTTTCCACACTGAAGCTTTCTTT.

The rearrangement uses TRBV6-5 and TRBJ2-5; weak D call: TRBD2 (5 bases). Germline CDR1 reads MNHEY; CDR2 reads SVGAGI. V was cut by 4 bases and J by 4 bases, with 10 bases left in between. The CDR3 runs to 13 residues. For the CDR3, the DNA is TGTGCCAGCAGTTCCTTAGGGAGAGAGACCCAGTACTTC. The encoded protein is CASSSLGRETQYF.

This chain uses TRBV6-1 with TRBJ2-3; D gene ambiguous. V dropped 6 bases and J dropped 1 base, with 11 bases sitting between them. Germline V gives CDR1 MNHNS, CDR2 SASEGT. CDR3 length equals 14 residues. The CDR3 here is CASSPPGRTDTQYF. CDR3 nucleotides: TGTGCCAGCAGCCCGCCCGGCCGCACAGATACGCAGTATTTT.

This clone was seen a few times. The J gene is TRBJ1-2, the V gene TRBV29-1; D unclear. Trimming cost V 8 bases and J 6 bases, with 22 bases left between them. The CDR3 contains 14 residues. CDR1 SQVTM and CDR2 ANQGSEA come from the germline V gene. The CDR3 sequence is CSLSQVDARDGYTF. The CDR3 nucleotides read TGCAGCCTGAGCCAAGTCGACGCTAGGGATGGCTACACCTTC. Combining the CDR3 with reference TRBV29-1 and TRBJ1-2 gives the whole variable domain SAVISQKPSRDICQRGTSLTIQCQVDSQVTMMFWYRQQPGQSLTLIATANQGSEATYESGFVIDKFPISRPNLTFSTLTVSNMSPEDSSIYLCSLSQVDARDGYTFGSGTRLTVV.

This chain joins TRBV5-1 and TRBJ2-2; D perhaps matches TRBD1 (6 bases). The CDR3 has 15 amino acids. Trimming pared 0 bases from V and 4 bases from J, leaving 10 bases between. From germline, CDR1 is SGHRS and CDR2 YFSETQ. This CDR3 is CASSLARTATGELFF. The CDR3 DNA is TGCGCCAGCAGCTTGGCGCGGACAGCCACCGGGGAGCTGTTTTTT. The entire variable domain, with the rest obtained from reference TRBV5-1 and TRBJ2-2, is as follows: KAGVTQTPRYLIKTRGQQVTLSCSPISGHRSVSWYQQTPGQGLQFLFEYFSETQRNKGNFPGRFSGRQFSNSRSEMNVSTLELGDSALYLCASSLARTATGELFFGEGSRLTVL.

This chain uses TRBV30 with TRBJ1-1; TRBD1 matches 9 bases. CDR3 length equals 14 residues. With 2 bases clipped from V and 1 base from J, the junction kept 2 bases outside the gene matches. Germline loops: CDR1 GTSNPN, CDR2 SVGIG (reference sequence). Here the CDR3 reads CAWSWGQGNTEAFF. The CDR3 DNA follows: TGTGCCTGGAGTTGGGGACAGGGGAACACTGAAGCTTTCTTT.

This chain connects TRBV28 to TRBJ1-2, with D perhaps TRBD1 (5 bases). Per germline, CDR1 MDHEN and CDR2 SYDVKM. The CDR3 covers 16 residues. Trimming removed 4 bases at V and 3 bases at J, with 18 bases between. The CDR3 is CASSSAGTSEDYGYTF. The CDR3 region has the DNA TGTGCCAGCAGTTCCGCCGGGACGTCGGAGGACTATGGCTACACCTTC.

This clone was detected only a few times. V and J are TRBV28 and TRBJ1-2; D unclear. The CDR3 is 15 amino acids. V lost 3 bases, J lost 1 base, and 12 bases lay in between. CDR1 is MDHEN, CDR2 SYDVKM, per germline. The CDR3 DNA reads TGTGCCAGCAGTTTGGGGAACCCGGGTAACTATGGCTACACCTTC. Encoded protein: CASSLGNPGNYGYTF.

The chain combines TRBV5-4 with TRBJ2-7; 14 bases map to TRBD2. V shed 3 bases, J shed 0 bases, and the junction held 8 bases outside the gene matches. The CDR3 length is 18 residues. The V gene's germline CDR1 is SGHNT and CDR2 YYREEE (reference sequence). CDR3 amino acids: CASSSTRTSGGLSYEQYF. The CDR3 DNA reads TGTGCCAGCAGCTCGACCCGGACTAGCGGGGGGCTCTCCTACGAGCAGTACTTC.

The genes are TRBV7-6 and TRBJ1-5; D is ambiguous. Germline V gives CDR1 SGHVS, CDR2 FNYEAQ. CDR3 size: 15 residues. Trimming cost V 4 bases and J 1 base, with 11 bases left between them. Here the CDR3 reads CASSSEVRSNQPQHF. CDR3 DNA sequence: TGTGCCAGCAGCTCGGAGGTCCGGAGCAATCAGCCCCAGCATTTT.

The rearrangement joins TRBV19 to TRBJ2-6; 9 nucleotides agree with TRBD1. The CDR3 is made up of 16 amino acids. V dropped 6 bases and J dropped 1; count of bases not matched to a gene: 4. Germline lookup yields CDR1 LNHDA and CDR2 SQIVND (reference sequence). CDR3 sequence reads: CASSLGTGSGANVLTF. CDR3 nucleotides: TGTGCCAGTAGCCTCGGGACAGGGTCTGGGGCCAACGTCCTGACTTTC.

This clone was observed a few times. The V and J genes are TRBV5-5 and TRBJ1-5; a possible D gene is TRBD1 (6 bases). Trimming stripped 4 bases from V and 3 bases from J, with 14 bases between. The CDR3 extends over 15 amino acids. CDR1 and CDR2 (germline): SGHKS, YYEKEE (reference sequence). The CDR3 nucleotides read TGTGCCAGCAGCCCCGTCCCGGGACACAATCAGCCCCAGCATTTT. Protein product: CASSPVPGHNQPQHF.

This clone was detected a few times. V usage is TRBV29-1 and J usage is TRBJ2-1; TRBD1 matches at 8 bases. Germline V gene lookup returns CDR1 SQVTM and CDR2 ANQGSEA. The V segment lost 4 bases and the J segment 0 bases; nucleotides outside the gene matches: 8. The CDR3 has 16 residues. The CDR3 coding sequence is TGCAGCGTTGCCCGGCGGGACAGGATCTCCTACAATGAGCAGTTCTTC. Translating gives CSVARRDRISYNEQFF.

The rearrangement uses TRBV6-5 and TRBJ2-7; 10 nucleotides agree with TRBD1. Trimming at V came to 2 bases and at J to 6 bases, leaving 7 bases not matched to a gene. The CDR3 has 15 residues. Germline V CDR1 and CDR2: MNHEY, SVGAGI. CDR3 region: CASSYIGTGASEQYF. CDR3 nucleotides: TGTGCCAGCAGTTACATCGGGACAGGGGCTAGCGAGCAGTACTTC.

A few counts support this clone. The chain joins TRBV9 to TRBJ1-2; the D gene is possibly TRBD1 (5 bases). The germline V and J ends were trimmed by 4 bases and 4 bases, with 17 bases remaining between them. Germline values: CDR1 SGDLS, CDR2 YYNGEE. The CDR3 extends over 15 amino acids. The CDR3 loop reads CASSTPGRFFYGYTF. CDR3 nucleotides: TGTGCCAGCAGCACTCCGGGACGGTTTTTCTATGGCTACACCTTC.

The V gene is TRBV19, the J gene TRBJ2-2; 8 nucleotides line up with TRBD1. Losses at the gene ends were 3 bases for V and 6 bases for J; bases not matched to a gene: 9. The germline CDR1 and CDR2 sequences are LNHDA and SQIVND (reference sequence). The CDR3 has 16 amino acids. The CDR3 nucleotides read TGTGCCAGTAGTATTCGAATCACAGGGGGTGCCGGGGAGCTGTTTTTT. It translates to CASSIRITGGAGELFF.

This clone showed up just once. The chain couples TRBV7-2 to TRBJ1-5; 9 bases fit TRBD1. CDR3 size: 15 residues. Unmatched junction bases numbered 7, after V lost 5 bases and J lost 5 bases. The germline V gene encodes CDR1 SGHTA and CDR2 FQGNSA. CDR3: CASSPTGGAYQPQHF. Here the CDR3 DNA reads TGTGCCAGCAGCCCCACAGGGGGCGCCTATCAGCCCCAGCATTTT.

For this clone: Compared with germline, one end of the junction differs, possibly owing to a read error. The CDR3 is CASSYREIQYF. The CDR3 DNA sequence: TGTGCCAGCAGCTACCGGGAGATCCAGTACTTC. This sequence joins TRBV7-8 and TRBJ2-5; tentative D call: TRBD2 (6 bases). The CDR3 length is 11 residues. CDR1 SGHVS and CDR2 FQNEAQ come from the germline V gene.

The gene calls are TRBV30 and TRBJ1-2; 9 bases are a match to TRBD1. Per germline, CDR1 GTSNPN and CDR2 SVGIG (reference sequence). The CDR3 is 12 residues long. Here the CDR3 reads CAGGGQGHGYTF. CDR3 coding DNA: TGTGCTGGAGGGGGACAGGGTCATGGCTACACCTTC.